The subject of this entry is one T cell receptor (beta chain). Its specificity is unknown. Sequencing was performed with immunoSEQ multiplex PCR; in TCRdb, only in-frame clones are kept and a portion is missing. The data show about 130,000 clones, with roughly 86% seen just once and about 10% held by the top ten. The sample originates from a study of T cell responses to AZD1222 COVID-19 vaccine. Study-level results: Spike-specific TCR depth and breadth grew after two AZD1222 doses.

V gave up 3 bases and J gave up 7 bases; unmatched junction bases: 6. Germline V gene lookup returns CDR1 MNHEY and CDR2 SMNVEV (reference sequence). This CDR3 region has 14 residues. The clonotype was recovered from an adult in good health. The sequenced sample was peripheral blood, obtained on day 0 of AZD1222 vaccination. The chain couples TRBV27 to TRBJ1-1, with TRBD1 matching over 9 bases. This CDR3 is CASSFQGQGDEAFF. Here the CDR3 DNA reads TGTGCCAGCAGTTTCCAGGGACAGGGTGATGAAGCTTTCTTT.